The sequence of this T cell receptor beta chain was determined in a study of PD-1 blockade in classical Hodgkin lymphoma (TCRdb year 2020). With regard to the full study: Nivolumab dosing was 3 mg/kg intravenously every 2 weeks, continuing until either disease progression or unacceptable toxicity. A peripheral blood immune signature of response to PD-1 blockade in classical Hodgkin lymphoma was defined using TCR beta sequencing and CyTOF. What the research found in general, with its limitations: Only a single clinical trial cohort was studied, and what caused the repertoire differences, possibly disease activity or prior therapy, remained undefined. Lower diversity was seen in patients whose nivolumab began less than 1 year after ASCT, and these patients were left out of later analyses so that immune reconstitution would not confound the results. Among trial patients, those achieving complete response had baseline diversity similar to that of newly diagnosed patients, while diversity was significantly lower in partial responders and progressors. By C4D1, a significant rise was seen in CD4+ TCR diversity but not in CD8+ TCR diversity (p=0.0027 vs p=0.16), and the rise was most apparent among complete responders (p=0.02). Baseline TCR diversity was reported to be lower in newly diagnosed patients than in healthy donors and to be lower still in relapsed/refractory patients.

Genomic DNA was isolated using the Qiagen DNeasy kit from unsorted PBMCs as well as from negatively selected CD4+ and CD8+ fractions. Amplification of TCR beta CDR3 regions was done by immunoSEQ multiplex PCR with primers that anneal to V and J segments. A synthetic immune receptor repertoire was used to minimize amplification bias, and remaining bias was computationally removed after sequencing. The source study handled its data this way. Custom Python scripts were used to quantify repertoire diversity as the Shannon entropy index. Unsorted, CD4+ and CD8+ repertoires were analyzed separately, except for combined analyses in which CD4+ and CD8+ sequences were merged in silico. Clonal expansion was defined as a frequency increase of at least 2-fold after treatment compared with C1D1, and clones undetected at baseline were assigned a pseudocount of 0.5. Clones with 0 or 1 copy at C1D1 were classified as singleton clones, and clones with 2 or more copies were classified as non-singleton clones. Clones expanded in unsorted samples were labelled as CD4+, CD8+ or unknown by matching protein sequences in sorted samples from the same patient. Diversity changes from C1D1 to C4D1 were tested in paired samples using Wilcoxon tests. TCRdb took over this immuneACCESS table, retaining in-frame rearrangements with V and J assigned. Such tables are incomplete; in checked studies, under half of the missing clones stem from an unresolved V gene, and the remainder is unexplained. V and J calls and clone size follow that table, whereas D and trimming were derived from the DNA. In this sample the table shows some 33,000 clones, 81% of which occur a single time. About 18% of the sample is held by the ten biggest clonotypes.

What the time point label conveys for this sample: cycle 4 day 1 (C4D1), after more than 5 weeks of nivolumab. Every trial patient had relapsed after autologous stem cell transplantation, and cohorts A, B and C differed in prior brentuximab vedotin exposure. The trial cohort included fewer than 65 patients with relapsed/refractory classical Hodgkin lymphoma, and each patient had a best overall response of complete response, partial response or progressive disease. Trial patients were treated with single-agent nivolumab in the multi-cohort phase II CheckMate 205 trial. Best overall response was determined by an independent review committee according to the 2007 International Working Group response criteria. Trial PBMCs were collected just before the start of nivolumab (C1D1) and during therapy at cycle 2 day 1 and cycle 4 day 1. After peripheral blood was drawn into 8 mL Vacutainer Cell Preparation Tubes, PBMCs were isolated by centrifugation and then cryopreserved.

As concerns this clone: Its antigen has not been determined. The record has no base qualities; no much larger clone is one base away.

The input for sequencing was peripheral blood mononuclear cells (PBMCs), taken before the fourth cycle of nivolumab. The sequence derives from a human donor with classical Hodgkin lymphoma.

The bases read TGTGCCAGTAGTCAGACAATTGGTAACGAAAAACTGTTTTTT. It encodes CASSQTIGNEKLFF. The chain is encoded by TRBV19 joined to TRBJ1-4; too little of a D gene remains to name it. V lost 5 bases and J lost 8 bases; the stretch between them is 15 bases long. Including cysteine and phenylalanine, the CDR3 has 14 amino acids. Only the CDR3 portion is preserved as DNA: 42 bases, with reading frame beginning at the first base. The germline V gene (reference sequence) sets CDR1 to LNHDA and CDR2 to SQIVND.